A selection of T cell receptor beta chains follows, all from one sample in a study of cytomegalovirus exposure and HLA in healthy donors. Only in-frame clones appear in the TCRdb table, and some are missing; sequencing was by immunoSEQ multiplex PCR. The table has approximately 120,000 clones, around 76% seen once; the top ten hold around 14%. The sample was PBMCs. Receptors originate from a woman aged 55 to 70 in good health and CMV-seropositive. CDR3s include the opening cysteine and the closing phenylalanine or tryptophan. D genes are given only for firm matches. Size values are once, few and many counts, or a class for expanded clones, and some rows have none.

D gene,clone size,CDR3 length,V gene,J gene,CDR3 DNA,CDR3 protein
.,few,13,TRBV5-1,TRBJ2-7,TGCGCCAGCAGCCGAGTCGGAGATGACGAGCAGTACTTC,CASSRVGDDEQYF
.,.,16,TRBV5-1,TRBJ1-1,TGCGCCAGCAGCTCACAGGGTGGGACCATGAACACTGAAGCTTTCTTT,CASSSQGGTMNTEAFF
.,.,18,TRBV27,TRBJ1-2,TGTGCCAGCAGTTCATACGCCACAGAATCAGGGATAGGATATGGCTACACCTTC,CASSSYATESGIGYGYTF
TRBD2,.,17,TRBV6-1,TRBJ2-4,TGTGCCAGCAGTGAAAATCCTAGCGGGGGGGCACGAAACATTCAGTACTTC,CASSENPSGGARNIQYF
TRBD2,.,15,TRBV7-9,TRBJ2-6,TGTGCCAGCAGCCGGGGGGGGAGTGGGGCCAACGTCCTGACTTTC,CASSRGGSGANVLTF
.,.,13,TRBV7-2,TRBJ1-1,TGTGCCAGCAGCTTGGACATATGGACTGAAGCTTTCTTT,CASSLDIWTEAFF
.,.,13,TRBV25-1,TRBJ1-2,TGTGCCAGCAGTGAGTGGCAGGGGAGTGGCTACACCTTC,CASSEWQGSGYTF
TRBD1,.,13,TRBV30,TRBJ1-6,TGTGCCTGGGAAGGACAGGGGAGGTCACCCCTCCACTTT,CAWEGQGRSPLHF
TRBD2,once,17,TRBV4-3,TRBJ2-1,TGCGCCAGCAGCCAAGAGGTTTTGCGGGGGGCCTACAATGAGCAGTTCTTC,CASSQEVLRGAYNEQFF
.,.,18,TRBV15,TRBJ2-7,TGTGCCACCAGCACCGCGTTTACGGGACATGGGGCGGGGGACGAGCAGTACTTC,CATSTAFTGHGAGDEQYF
.,.,13,TRBV7-9,TRBJ1-1,TGTGCCAGCAGCTTAAGACAGAACACTGAAGCTTTCTTT,CASSLRQNTEAFF
TRBD1,.,13,TRBV19,TRBJ1-1,TGTGCCAGTAGTGGACAGGTTGCCACTGAAGCTTTCTTT,CASSGQVATEAFF
.,.,14,TRBV7-9,TRBJ2-7,TGTGCCAGCAGCGCAAGAGGGGGCTCCTACGAGCAGTACTTC,CASSARGGSYEQYF
.,.,15,TRBV14,TRBJ2-7,TGTGCCAGCAGCCACGCCGGGACACGGCCCTACGAGCAGTACTTC,CASSHAGTRPYEQYF
TRBD2,.,13,TRBV4-2,TRBJ2-7,TGTGCCAGCAGCCAAGACGGGGAGGGGTGGGAGTACTTC,CASSQDGEGWEYF
TRBD1,.,14,TRBV5-1,TRBJ2-5,TGCGCCAGCAGCTTGGGACAGGGGAAAGAGACCCAGTACTTC,CASSLGQGKETQYF
TRBD1,.,19,TRBV4-3,TRBJ1-5,TGCGCCAGCAGCCAAGGGACCCGGACAGGGAGGTGGAGCAATCAGCCCCAGCATTTT,CASSQGTRTGRWSNQPQHF
TRBD1,.,15,TRBV7-2,TRBJ2-3,TGTGCCAGCAGCCCTCGAGGGGGCGGGACAGATACGCAGTATTTT,CASSPRGGGTDTQYF
.,.,12,TRBV6-1,TRBJ1-2,TGTGCCAGCAGTGAGAGACATCTTAGCTACACCTTC,CASSERHLSYTF
TRBD1,.,14,TRBV5-1,TRBJ2-7,TGCGCCAGCAGCCGGGACAGGCTCAACTACGAGCAGTACTTC,CASSRDRLNYEQYF
.,once,17,TRBV12-5,TRBJ2-3,TGTGCTAGTGGTTTGACACCGGGACACCTAAACCCAGATACGCAGTATTTT,CASGLTPGHLNPDTQYF
.,.,11,TRBV20-1,TRBJ1-2,TGCAGTGCTCAGGCCTTCTATGGCTACACCTTC,CSAQAFYGYTF
TRBD1,.,15,TRBV15,TRBJ1-5,TGTGCCACCAGCAGAGGACAGGGACCCTATCAGCCCCAGCATTTT,CATSRGQGPYQPQHF
TRBD2,.,18,TRBV7-2,TRBJ2-3,TGTGCCAGCAGCTCCAAATTTACTAGCGGGAGGGCCAGAGATACGCAGTATTTT,CASSSKFTSGRARDTQYF
.,.,14,TRBV6-6,TRBJ1-3,TGTGCCAGCCACCTCGGGGGGGACCGGGGCACCATATATTTT,CASHLGGDRGTIYF
.,.,16,TRBV6-6,TRBJ1-4,TGTGCCAGCGTTTATCCGGGACATCCAACTAATGAAAAACTGTTTTTT,CASVYPGHPTNEKLFF
.,.,13,TRBV5-6,TRBJ2-7,TGTGCCAGCAGCTTGTTATCGGAGGGCGAGCAGTACTTC,CASSLLSEGEQYF
TRBD2,.,14,TRBV10-3,TRBJ2-7,TGTGCCATCACCGGGACTAGCGGATCCTACGAGCAGTACTTC,CAITGTSGSYEQYF
TRBD2,.,14,TRBV7-2,TRBJ2-1,TGTGCCAGCAGCCCAACTAGCGCGAACAATGAGCAGTTCTTC,CASSPTSANNEQFF
TRBD2,.,14,TRBV10-3,TRBJ2-1,TGTGCCATCAGTGATAGCGGGAGGAGGAATGAGCAGTTCTTC,CAISDSGRRNEQFF
.,.,15,TRBV9,TRBJ1-6,TGTGCCAGCAGCCTCTCCGGGGGGGCGAGGTCACCCCTCCACTTT,CASSLSGGARSPLHF
TRBD1,.,15,TRBV5-1,TRBJ1-2,TGCGCCAGCAGCTTGGCCGGGACAGGGGGCAATGGCTACACCTTC,CASSLAGTGGNGYTF
TRBD2,once,16,TRBV7-9,TRBJ2-5,TGTGCCAGCAGCTTAGCTAGCGGGGCGCAGGGGGAGACCCAGTACTTC,CASSLASGAQGETQYF
TRBD1,.,13,TRBV7-9,TRBJ1-2,TGTGCCAGCAGCTTAGAAGGGGGCGGTGGCTACACCTTC,CASSLEGGGGYTF
TRBD2,.,14,TRBV5-1,TRBJ2-7,TGCGCCAGCAGCGGTAGCGGGGAGGTCGACGAGCAGTACTTC,CASSGSGEVDEQYF
TRBD2,.,15,TRBV28,TRBJ2-1,TGTGCCAGCAGTTTACCGCGGGGGGGCCGATATGAGCAGTTCTTC,CASSLPRGGRYEQFF
.,.,15,TRBV9,TRBJ1-6,TGTGCCAGCAGCGTAGTTTCAGGGGATAATTCACCCCTCCACTTT,CASSVVSGDNSPLHF
TRBD1,.,15,TRBV4-3,TRBJ1-4,TGCGCCAGCAGCCAAGGTTCCAGGGGGTATGAAAAACTGTTTTTT,CASSQGSRGYEKLFF
TRBD1,.,14,TRBV2,TRBJ1-6,TGTGCCAGCAGTGAACAGGGGGGTAATTCACCCCTCCACTTT,CASSEQGGNSPLHF
.,.,12,TRBV29-1,TRBJ2-1,TGCAGCGTTGTAGCCTTGTACAATGAGCAGTTCTTC,CSVVALYNEQFF
.,few,14,TRBV6-5,TRBJ1-6,TGTGCCAGCAGTCACCGGACAGAGAATTCACCCCTCCACTTT,CASSHRTENSPLHF
TRBD1,.,14,TRBV6-6,TRBJ2-7,TGTGCCAGCAGTTACACAGGGGCCACCTACGAGCAGTACTTC,CASSYTGATYEQYF
TRBD1,.,14,TRBV2,TRBJ1-2,TGTGCCAGTAGGGGACAGCCGTCTGACTATGGCTACACCTTC,CASRGQPSDYGYTF
.,.,13,TRBV2,TRBJ1-5,TGTGCCAGCAGTGACTATAGCAATCAGCCCCAGCATTTT,CASSDYSNQPQHF
.,few,16,TRBV7-9,TRBJ2-1,TGTGCCAGCAGCTTTTGGCTGGACTTCACCTACAATGAGCAGTTCTTC,CASSFWLDFTYNEQFF
.,.,13,TRBV28,TRBJ2-7,TGTGCCAGCAGTTTACAGGGCCCCTACGAGCAGTACTTC,CASSLQGPYEQYF
.,.,18,TRBV7-8,TRBJ1-2,TGTGCCAGCAGCTTCCTGAGCGGAGCAGGGGTTGGTAACTATGGCTACACCTTC,CASSFLSGAGVGNYGYTF
.,.,14,TRBV27,TRBJ2-7,TGTGCCAGCAGTTCCTTGCGGGATTCCTACGAGCAGTACTTC,CASSSLRDSYEQYF
TRBD1,few,15,TRBV14,TRBJ1-2,TGTGCCAGCAGCGATCTGAATCACAGGGGGAATGGCTACACCTTC,CASSDLNHRGNGYTF
TRBD1,.,16,TRBV5-7,TRBJ1-5,TGTGCCAGCAGTCCCGACAGGGCGGGGAGCAATCAGCCCCAGCATTTT,CASSPDRAGSNQPQHF
TRBD1,once,15,TRBV13,TRBJ1-1,TGTGCCAGCAGCGACCGACAGGGAGGTGTCACTGAAGCTTTCTTT,CASSDRQGGVTEAFF
.,.,13,TRBV4-3,TRBJ2-7,TGCGCCAGCAGCCAAGATACAGTCTACGAGCAGTACTTC,CASSQDTVYEQYF
TRBD1,few,13,TRBV6-1,TRBJ1-6,TGTGCCAGCAGTGGGACAGGGAATTCACCCCTCCACTTT,CASSGTGNSPLHF